These 17 T cell receptor beta chains were all obtained from the same sample, sequenced in a study. TCRdb analysed the 5' RACE reads with MiXCR anew, one entry per CDR3 protein. The sample consists of approximately 40,000 distinct CDR3 sequences, 22% of them appearing once. Treg sorting used a CD4+CD25+CD127-/low gate. The sample consisted of Tregs sorted from blood. These receptors were obtained from a female donor with breast cancer.

This clonotype was recorded many times. A junction boundary mismatches the germline segment, possibly from a read error. This sequence joins TRBV18 and TRBJ1-2; unclear D gene. This CDR3 is built from 13 residues. Germline V gene lookup returns CDR1 KGHSH and CDR2 LQKENI. The CDR3, as DNA: TGTGCCAGCTCACCATATGACGGGAACGCCGTACCTTTC. Its translation is CASSPYDGNAVPF. The full variable domain, with the rest looked up from reference TRBV18 and TRBJ1-2, is NAGVMQNPRHLVRRRGQEARLRCSPMKGHSHVYWYRQLPEEGLKFMVYLQKENIIDESGMPKERFSAEFPKEGPSILRIQQVVRGDSAAYFCASSPYDGNAVPFGSGTRLTVV.

There are many counts of this clonotype. The CDR3 DNA reads TGTGCCAGCAGTCCTAATTTGTTGGGCTACACCTTC. Translation: CASSPNLLGYTF. This chain uses TRBV6-5 with TRBJ1-2; D not resolved. The CDR3 is 12 amino acids. From germline, CDR1 is MNHEY and CDR2 SVGAGI. V dropped 5 bases and J dropped 8 bases, with 12 bases sitting between them.

The V call is TRBV20-1, the J call TRBJ2-1, with TRBD2 matching over 9 bases. The CDR3 sequence is 15 residues long. The V gene end was trimmed by 4 bases and the J gene end by 4 bases; junction bases not matched to a gene: 8. In germline, CDR1 is DFQATT, CDR2 SNEGSKA (reference sequence). The CDR3 DNA follows: TGCAGTGCTATTCCGGGACTAGCCCCTTACAATGAGCAGTTCTTC. It yields the protein CSAIPGLAPYNEQFF.

The sample holds many counts of this clonotype. The chain uses TRBV6-5 and TRBJ2-7; tentatively, D is TRBD2 (6 bases). The CDR3 has 13 residues. Trimming took 3 bases from V and 1 from J, leaving 7 bases between them. Germline CDR1 and CDR2: MNHEY and SVGAGI. For the CDR3, the DNA is TGTGCCAGCAGTTATAGCGGATCCTACGAGCAGTACTTC. The encoded protein is CASSYSGSYEQYF.

This clonotype came up many times. This rearrangement joins TRBV20-1 to TRBJ1-1; the D is unclear. Germline V CDR1 and CDR2: DFQATT, SNEGSKA (reference sequence). This CDR3 spans 12 amino acids. The DNA of the CDR3 is TGCAGCATAGGGTCTCGGGACACTGAAGCTTTCTTT. It encodes CSIGSRDTEAFF.

This clonotype turned up a few times. This chain uses TRBV12-3 or TRBV12-4 with TRBJ1-4, with TRBD1 as a possible D gene (5 bases). This CDR3 has 13 residues. V shed 0 bases and J shed 8 bases, with 7 bases lying between them. The CDR3 nucleotides are TGTGCCAGCAGTTTAGCAGGGGTGGAAAAACTGTTTTTT. It codes for CASSLAGVEKLFF.

This clonotype was observed a few times. A much larger clone lies one base from this, so it may be a read error. The rearrangement uses TRBV20-1 and TRBJ2-3, with D hard to call. Germline V gene lookup returns CDR1 DFQATT and CDR2 SNEGSKA (reference sequence). The CDR3 covers 13 residues. The CDR3 reads CSARVQVTDMQYF. The CDR3 coding sequence is TGCAGTGCTAGAGTGCAGGTCACAGATATGCAGTATTTT.

With respect to this clonotype: Germline is not matched at one junction end, which may reflect a read error. This chain uses TRBV4-2 with TRBJ1-1; D uncertain. There are 14 residues in the CDR3. Germline lookup yields CDR1 LGHNA and CDR2 YNFKEQ. The CDR3 protein is CASSKDNQGGEAFF. As DNA, the CDR3 is TGTGCCAGCAGCAAAGATAATCAAGGAGGTGAAGCTTTCTTT.

This clonotype has a handful of counts. V usage is TRBV27 and J usage is TRBJ2-7; D is unclear. The germline CDR1 and CDR2 sequences are MNHEY and SMNVEV (reference sequence). This CDR3 has 14 residues. Trimming shortened V by 5 bases and J by 3 bases, and 14 bases separated the two germline ends. CDR3 in amino acids: CASSPNTNLYEQYF. The CDR3 DNA reads TGTGCCAGCAGTCCGAACACAAACCTCTACGAGCAGTACTTC.

This clonotype was seen ten or more times. V is TRBV5-5 and J is TRBJ2-1; D is unclear. The V end was cut by 1 base, the J end by 3 bases, with 5 bases between. Germline assignment: CDR1 SGHKS and CDR2 YYEKEE (reference sequence). The CDR3 runs 13 residues. The CDR3 spells CASSLLNYNEQFF. The DNA of the CDR3 is TGTGCCAGCAGCTTGTTGAACTACAATGAGCAGTTCTTC.

Turning to this clonotype: This may be a read error: a much more frequent sequence differs by one nucleotide. This rearrangement joins TRBV11-2 to TRBJ2-1; no clear D. V was shortened by 1 base and J by 8 bases, with 9 bases between the two germline ends. This CDR3 has 13 residues. Germline lookup yields CDR1 SGHAT and CDR2 FQNNGV. DNA of the CDR3: TGTGCCAGCAGCTTAGGCCCAGTAGATGAGCAGTTCTTC. Protein sequence: CASSLGPVDEQFF.

This clonotype was detected only a few times. The chain uses TRBV11-2 and TRBJ1-1; TRBD1 matches 9 bases. Germline V lookup: CDR1 SGHAT, CDR2 FQNNGV. This CDR3 is 14 amino acids long. V shed 1 base and J 6 bases; nucleotides not matched to a gene: 3. This CDR3 reads CASSLGTGGSEAFF. For the CDR3, the DNA is TGTGCCAGCAGCTTAGGAACAGGGGGCTCTGAAGCTTTCTTT.

The chain links TRBV5-1 to TRBJ2-5; unclear D gene. V was shortened by 0 bases and J by 11 bases, with 11 bases between the two germline ends. The germline V gene has CDR1 SGHRS and CDR2 YFSETQ. CDR3 length: 12 amino acids. The CDR3 is CASSLVPQEQYF. The CDR3 DNA sequence: TGCGCCAGCAGCTTGGTGCCGCAGGAGCAGTACTTC.

This chain uses TRBV6-1 with TRBJ2-7; possibly TRBD1 or TRBD2 for D (5 bases each). This CDR3 contains 14 residues. Trimming left V 6 bases short and J 1 base short, with 13 bases between. Germline CDR1 MNHNS, CDR2 SASEGT. As DNA, the CDR3 is TGTGCCAGCAGCCACCGGGGCACGTCCTACGAGCAGTACTTC. Its protein product is CASSHRGTSYEQYF.

In its sample, this clonotype was seen a few times. V gene TRBV7-2 combines with J gene TRBJ2-5; TRBD2 aligns across 12 bases. V was clipped by 5 bases and J by 6 bases; unmatched bases: 10. Germline V lookup: CDR1 SGHTA, CDR2 FQGNSA. There are 16 residues in the CDR3. In nucleotides, the CDR3 is TGTGCCAGCAGCCCCCGGACTAGCGGGGAGATAAAGACCCAGTACTTC. Protein product: CASSPRTSGEIKTQYF.

This clonotype was picked up many times. The chain links TRBV5-1 to TRBJ2-1; D is unresolved. Trimming took 4 bases from V and 8 from J, leaving 19 bases between them. The CDR3 is made up of 15 amino acids. The V gene's germline CDR1 is SGHRS and CDR2 YFSETQ. The CDR3 is CASSPPAAGWDEQFF. CDR3 nucleotide sequence: TGCGCCAGCAGCCCCCCCGCAGCCGGGTGGGATGAGCAGTTCTTC.

This clonotype showed up many times. This chain uses TRBV9 with TRBJ2-1, with D perhaps matching TRBD1 or TRBD2 (5 bases each). This CDR3 is built from 14 residues. The V end was cut by 0 bases, the J end by 7 bases, with 11 bases between. Germline CDR1 is SGDLS and CDR2 is YYNGEE. This CDR3 is CASSVGRWGNEQFF. CDR3 nucleotide sequence: TGTGCCAGCAGCGTAGGCCGGTGGGGGAATGAGCAGTTCTTC. Together with reference TRBV9 and TRBJ2-1, the CDR3 gives the full variable domain: DSGVTQTPKHLITATGQRVTLRCSPRSGDLSVYWYQQSLDQGLQFLIQYYNGEERAKGNILERFSAQQFPDLHSELNLSSLELGDSALYFCASSVGRWGNEQFFGPGTRLTVL.